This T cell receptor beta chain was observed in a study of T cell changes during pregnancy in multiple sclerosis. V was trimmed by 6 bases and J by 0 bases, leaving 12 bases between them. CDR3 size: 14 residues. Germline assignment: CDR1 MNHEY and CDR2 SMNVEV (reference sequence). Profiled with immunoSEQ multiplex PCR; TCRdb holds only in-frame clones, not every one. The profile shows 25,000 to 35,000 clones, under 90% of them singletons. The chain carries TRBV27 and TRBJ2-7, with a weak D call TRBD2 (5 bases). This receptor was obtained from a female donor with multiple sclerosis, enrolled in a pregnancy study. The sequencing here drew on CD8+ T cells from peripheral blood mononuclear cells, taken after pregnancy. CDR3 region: CASRRAASSYEQYF. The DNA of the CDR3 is TGTGCCAGCAGGCGGGCAGCTAGCTCCTACGAGCAGTACTTC.